These 13 T cell receptor beta chains came from one sample sequenced in a study of siplizumab effects on memory and regulatory T cells. Sequencing was performed with immunoSEQ multiplex PCR; in TCRdb, only in-frame clones are kept and a portion is missing. This sample has 60,000 to 80,000 clones, with roughly 85% found just once. Material for sequencing was memory CD4+ T cells sorted from blood. These receptors originate from a human donor in good health.

The rearrangement joins TRBV5-4 to TRBJ2-1, with TRBD2 matching over 12 bases. The V and J ends lost 4 bases and 5 bases, in that order; junction bases with no gene match: 7. There are 16 residues in the CDR3. Germline values: CDR1 SGHNT, CDR2 YYREEE (reference sequence). The CDR3 DNA reads TGTGCCAGCAGCACGGGGGGACTAGCGGGCAACAATGAGCAGTTCTTC. The encoded protein is CASSTGGLAGNNEQFF. Based on the CDR3 plus reference TRBV5-4 and TRBJ2-1, the full variable domain is ETGVTQSPTHLIKTRGQQVTLRCSSQSGHNTVSWYQQALGQGPQFIFQYYREEENGRGNFPPRFSGLQFPNYSSELNVNALELDDSALYLCASSTGGLAGNNEQFFGPGTRLTVL.

The chain uses TRBV27 and TRBJ2-2; 11 bases line up with TRBD2. The CDR3 covers 20 residues. The V gene's germline CDR1 is MNHEY and CDR2 SMNVEV (reference sequence). V lost 2 bases to trimming and J lost 4 bases; unmatched junction nucleotides: 15. The CDR3 region has the DNA TGTGCCAGCAGTTTAGGGGGTTGGGTTACTAGCGGGAGTGGCACCGGGGAGCTGTTTTTT. It is translated as CASSLGGWVTSGSGTGELFF.

The chain employs TRBV6-5 and TRBJ2-7, with 8 positions matching TRBD2. The CDR3 totals 14 residues. Per the germline V gene, CDR1 is MNHEY and CDR2 is SVGAGI. V was pared by 6 bases and J by 2 bases, with 6 bases of the junction left unmatched. The chain's CDR3 is CASSTSGGAYEQYF. For the CDR3, the DNA is TGTGCCAGCAGCACTAGCGGAGGAGCCTACGAGCAGTACTTC.

The rearrangement joins TRBV25-1 to TRBJ2-1; TRBD2 aligns across 10 bases. The CDR3 is made up of 17 amino acids. V was clipped by 5 bases and J by 7 bases; unmatched bases: 14. CDR1 and CDR2 from the germline V gene are MGHDK and SYGVNS. The CDR3: CASSTSRSGRAGNEQFF. The CDR3, as DNA: TGTGCCAGCAGTACCTCCCGCAGCGGGAGGGCCGGGAATGAGCAGTTCTTC.

V and J are TRBV6-5 and TRBJ2-5; D may be TRBD2 (6 bases). Trimming cost V 5 bases and J 5 bases, with 18 bases left between them. CDR1 is MNHEY and CDR2 is SVGAGI in the germline V gene. The CDR3 extends over 15 amino acids. CDR3 protein: CASSRRGTVGETQYF. The CDR3 DNA reads as TGTGCCAGCAGTAGGCGGGGAACGGTGGGGGAGACCCAGTACTTC.

V is TRBV18 and J is TRBJ1-1; D is unresolved. Trimming left V 3 bases short and J 3 bases short, with 8 bases between. The CDR3 loop spans 13 amino acids. Germline V gene sequence: CDR1 KGHSH, CDR2 LQKENI. CDR3 bases: TGTGCCAGCTCACCCCCGGGATACACTGAAGCTTTCTTT. Translation gives CASSPPGYTEAFF.

The rearrangement links TRBV5-6 to TRBJ1-2; 8 nucleotides agree with TRBD1. Germline V gene sequence: CDR1 SGHDT, CDR2 YYEEEE. The CDR3 is 13 amino acids. Losses at the gene ends were 4 bases for V and 5 bases for J; bases not matched to a gene: 4. CDR3 coding DNA: TGTGCCAGCAGCCACAGGGGGAATTATGGCTACACCTTC. Residues: CASSHRGNYGYTF.

The CDR3 reads CASSLPYRGGQFF. CDR3 coding DNA: TGTGCCAGCAGTTTACCGTACAGGGGCGGGCAGTTCTTC. V is TRBV28 and J is TRBJ2-1, with TRBD1 matching over 7 bases. The CDR3 runs 13 residues. After removal of 2 bases from V and 12 bases from J, the junction contained 7 bases not matched to a gene. Germline values: CDR1 MDHEN, CDR2 SYDVKM.

This clone has only one observation. This sequence joins TRBV30 and TRBJ1-2; tentative D call: TRBD1 (5 bases). Trimming cost V 3 bases and J 6 bases, with 20 bases left between them. The CDR3 loop spans 15 amino acids. Germline CDR1 and CDR2: GTSNPN and SVGIG (reference sequence). CDR3 protein: CAWRPKAGGKNGYTF. In DNA, the CDR3 is TGTGCCTGGAGGCCAAAGGCCGGGGGAAAGAATGGCTACACCTTC.

This chain joins TRBV30 and TRBJ1-2; D gene uncertain. CDR1 and CDR2 (germline): GTSNPN, SVGIG (reference sequence). There are 13 residues in the CDR3. Trimming shortened V by 5 bases and J by 4 bases, and 14 bases separated the two germline ends. CDR3 protein: CAWLPGQVYGYTF. CDR3 DNA: TGTGCCTGGCTCCCCGGGCAGGTCTATGGCTACACCTTC.

V is TRBV7-2 and J is TRBJ1-1, with D uncertain. V was pared by 5 bases and J by 2 bases, with 9 bases between. CDR1 is SGHTA, CDR2 FQGNSA, per germline. The CDR3 runs 13 residues. For the CDR3, the DNA is TGTGCCAGCAGCCGAGACACCAACACTGAAGCTTTCTTT. Its protein is CASSRDTNTEAFF.

This clone was seen a single time. A junction end diverges from the germline sequence, so it may reflect a read error. The chain joins TRBV19 to TRBJ1-2; unclear D gene. The CDR3 length is 13 residues. From germline, CDR1 is LNHDA and CDR2 SQIVND (reference sequence). The chain's CDR3 is CASSIEDSYGYTF. CDR3 bases: TGTGCCAGTAGCATAGAGGATTCATATGGCTACACCTTC.

The genes are TRBV7-2 and TRBJ1-4; D unresolved. The CDR3 covers 14 residues. Germline assignment: CDR1 SGHTA and CDR2 FQGNSA. V was pared by 1 base and J by 4 bases, with 7 bases between. CDR3 residues: CASSLGQLNEKLFF. In DNA, the CDR3 is TGTGCCAGCAGCTTAGGGCAGCTTAATGAAAAACTGTTTTTT.